Reported below is one T cell receptor beta chain. In TCRdb, the 5' RACE reads were re-called with MiXCR into one record per CDR3 protein. The data contain roughly 120,000 distinct CDR3 sequences, more than 7.5% of them singletons. V lost 5 bases and J 2 bases, leaving 14 bases between the germline ends. Germline CDR1 is MDHEN and CDR2 is SYDVKM. CDR3 size: 15 residues. These data belong to a study of T cells after yellow fever vaccination. This chain joins TRBV28 and TRBJ2-3; D unresolved. Sequenced material: CD8+ T cells sorted from PBMCs, taken 45 days after the yellow fever booster vaccination. This sequence was found in a man in his thirties or forties who received the YFV17D yellow fever vaccine. The CDR3 loop reads CASSDGPSPTDTQYF. The CDR3 DNA sequence: TGTGCCAGCAGTGACGGACCTTCCCCCACAGATACGCAGTATTTT.